This T cell receptor beta chain was recovered during a study of T-cell reconstitution after alpha-beta-depleted transplantation in children. With 0 bases removed from V and 11 bases from J, the gap between germline ends came to 13 bases. The germline gives CDR1 DFQATT, CDR2 SNEGSKA (reference sequence). The CDR3 length is 12 residues. Unique molecular identifiers were used to barcode this TCRbeta library. TCRdb processed the PCR reads anew with MiXCR; each CDR3 protein has one entry. The sample lists some 600,000 distinct CDR3 sequences, approximately 13% occurring once. The specimen was PBMCs, mostly from graft donor cells, collected 360 days after TCRalphabeta/CD19-depleted stem cell transplant. The chain uses TRBV20-1 and TRBJ1-1, with a weak D call TRBD1 (5 bases). The TCR was taken from a male patient between 10 and 17 years old who had a stem cell transplant for acute myeloid leukemia, so the T cells may come from the graft donor. CDR3 nucleotide sequence: TGCAGTGCTAGAGATGGACCCGGGGCCGCTTTCTTT. Its translation: CSARDGPGAAFF.